This T cell receptor (beta chain) was documented in a study of technical replicates of blood from a few donors. The CDR3 has 17 residues. Assay: immunoSEQ multiplex PCR; the TCRdb copy retains only in-frame clones and omits some. The sample has roughly 56,000 clones, around 87% seen once. The specimen was PBMCs. This chain joins TRBV1 and TRBJ1-5. TRBV1 is assigned pseudogene status. This sequence was found in a human donor in good health. Some clones in this sample may be carry-over from other donors' samples. The CDR3 loop reads CTSSKAHECDCNQPQHF. The CDR3 nucleotides are TGCACCAGCAGCAAAGCTCACGAGTGTGATTGCAATCAGCCCCAGCATTTT.